These T cell receptor beta chains were read from a single sample in a study of OX40 agonist ivuxolimab in advanced cancers. The assay was immunoSEQ multiplex PCR, and TCRdb's table has in-frame clones only and misses some. The table lists approximately 15,000 clones, roughly three quarters of them singletons. The source was CD4+ or CD8+ T cells sorted from blood, collected in a trial of the OX40 agonist ivuxolimab. These receptors were taken from an adult with an advanced solid tumor such as melanoma, head and neck, liver or kidney cancer. Each CDR3 is given with its conserved first and last residue. The order of the fields is J gene, V gene, clone size, D gene, CDR3 protein. D genes are given only for firm matches. Some rows mark clone size as missing; the rest say once, few, many or name a class of expanded clone.

J: TRBJ2-7; V: TRBV5-6; size: NA; D: NA; CDR3: CASSQENYEQYF
J: TRBJ2-3; V: TRBV7-9; size: NA; D: TRBD2; CDR3: CASSTTLGGTSDSTDTQYF
J: TRBJ1-2; V: TRBV5-5; size: NA; D: NA; CDR3: CASSLSRAGGYTF
J: TRBJ1-2; V: TRBV14; size: NA; D: TRBD1; CDR3: CASSQGTGVYGYTF
J: TRBJ1-5; V: TRBV27; size: NA; D: NA; CDR3: CASSLLSDGQPQHF
J: TRBJ1-5; V: TRBV11-2; size: NA; D: TRBD1; CDR3: CASSATGLQPQHF
J: TRBJ2-7; V: TRBV29-1; size: NA; D: TRBD2; CDR3: CSVEGTSGTKVYEQYF
J: TRBJ2-2; V: TRBV6-5; size: once; D: NA; CDR3: CASSLLESGELFF
J: TRBJ1-2; V: TRBV28; size: NA; D: NA; CDR3: CASSGRGVDYGYTF
J: TRBJ1-4; V: TRBV6-5; size: NA; D: NA; CDR3: CASSQGEKLFF
J: TRBJ1-5; V: TRBV27; size: medium-sized; D: TRBD1; CDR3: CASSGTAFQPQHF
J: TRBJ1-2; V: TRBV30; size: NA; D: NA; CDR3: CAWSVSNRAGYTF
J: TRBJ2-2; V: TRBV7-7; size: NA; D: NA; CDR3: CASSLEDGGELFF
J: TRBJ2-7; V: TRBV30; size: NA; D: TRBD1; CDR3: CAWIKTGASYEQYF
J: TRBJ2-7; V: TRBV7-9; size: NA; D: NA; CDR3: CASSPPGRYEQYF
J: TRBJ1-2; V: TRBV7-8; size: NA; D: NA; CDR3: CASSPEWDGYGYTF
J: TRBJ2-5; V: TRBV29-1; size: NA; D: NA; CDR3: CSVVGETQYF
J: TRBJ2-7; V: TRBV28; size: NA; D: TRBD2; CDR3: CASSLWSGVEEQYF
J: TRBJ1-1; V: TRBV4-3; size: NA; D: NA; CDR3: CASSQDLLGATQGDTEAFF
J: TRBJ2-7; V: TRBV19; size: NA; D: NA; CDR3: CASSMRPGGALEQYF
J: TRBJ1-4; V: TRBV29-1; size: NA; D: NA; CDR3: CSLWGGEKLFF
J: TRBJ2-7; V: TRBV7-9; size: once; D: NA; CDR3: CASSLGPGIYEQYF
J: TRBJ1-1; V: TRBV15; size: NA; D: TRBD1; CDR3: CATSREGAGGQAFF
J: TRBJ2-3; V: TRBV19; size: NA; D: NA; CDR3: CASRAFTDTQYF
J: TRBJ1-6; V: TRBV5-1; size: NA; D: NA; CDR3: CASSLDVLGSHSPLHF
J: TRBJ2-3; V: TRBV9; size: NA; D: NA; CDR3: CASSPNAGDRQYF
J: TRBJ1-1; V: TRBV11-1; size: NA; D: TRBD1; CDR3: CASSLGDRGGTEAFF
J: TRBJ2-7; V: TRBV7-2; size: NA; D: TRBD2; CDR3: CASTGLAAGYEQYF
J: TRBJ1-2; V: TRBV30; size: NA; D: NA; CDR3: CAWMYKAFNYGYTF
J: TRBJ2-5; V: TRBV11-3; size: NA; D: TRBD2; CDR3: CASSPRGGVYQETQYF